This T cell receptor delta chain was captured in a study of γδ T cells in repeated Plasmodium falciparum infection. Concerning this clone itself: TCRdb's protein, taken from a much larger clone, differs from this DNA's translation at residue 4, likely owing to a read error; the protein displayed comes from the DNA.

Germline assignment: CDR1 TSWWSYY and CDR2 QGS. The CDR3 spans 22 residues. The V end was cut by 9 bases, the J end by 1 base, with 39 bases between. TCRdb redid the clone calls on the multiplex PCR reads with CATT. The repertoire holds 53,000 or so delta-chain clones, with 1.9% as singletons. Gammadelta T cells were flow-sorted from PBMC into Vgamma9/Vdelta2+ and Vdelta2-negative populations for bulk analysis. This sequence was found in a pool of human donors (malaria-infected and uninfected, not separated). This chain links TRDV1 with TRDJ1; D unclear. Since TCRdb gives no J gene, matching the DNA to germline was used here to assign it. The specimen was gamma-delta T cells from blood. The DNA for the CDR3 is TGTGCTCTGTTTCAGCGGCCCTTTTATTTCCCCCCCCATCCCTCATCCACCGATAAACTCATCTTT. Translated: CALFQRPFYFPPHPSSTDKLIF.